Listed below are T cell receptor beta chains from one sample, sequenced in a study of cytomegalovirus exposure and HLA in healthy donors. Repertoires were generated with immunoSEQ multiplex PCR, while TCRdb's copy carries only in-frame clones and drops some. The table includes under 200,000 clones, about 80% detected once. Source material: PBMCs. The receptor source for this set is a woman in her 30s in good health and CMV-seropositive. Each CDR3 is given with its conserved first and last residue. A D gene is named only where the DNA matches it firmly. Clone size is shown for a subset of rows, as once, few, many or a class of expanded clone.

CATSRERFTEQYF	TGTGCCACCAGCAGAGAGCGTTTCACCGAGCAGTACTTC	TRBJ2-7	NA	NA	TRBV15
CAISDLTGAGETQYF	TGTGCCATCAGTGATTTAACAGGGGCGGGAGAGACCCAGTACTTC	TRBJ2-5	few	TRBD1	TRBV10-3
CASSPGSETQYF	TGTGCCAGCAGCCCGGGGTCCGAGACCCAGTACTTC	TRBJ2-5	NA	NA	TRBV5-4
CASSEEGGTEAFF	TGTGCCAGCAGTGAAGAGGGAGGCACTGAAGCTTTCTTT	TRBJ1-1	NA	NA	TRBV6-1
CASGGLTGDGEQYF	TGTGCCAGCGGGGGGCTGACAGGGGACGGGGAGCAGTACTTC	TRBJ2-7	NA	TRBD1	TRBV2
CASSEIDEEQPQHF	TGTGCCAGCAGTGAGATAGATGAGGAACAGCCCCAGCATTTT	TRBJ1-5	NA	NA	TRBV2
CASSLQGESYNEQFF	TGTGCCAGCAGCCTGCAGGGTGAGTCCTACAATGAGCAGTTCTTC	TRBJ2-1	few	NA	TRBV11-2
CASSIASAGGYEQYF	TGTGCCAGTAGTATTGCCTCCGCAGGGGGCTACGAGCAGTACTTC	TRBJ2-7	few	TRBD1	TRBV19
CASSVPTTGAYGYTF	TGTGCCAGCAGCGTGCCCACGACAGGGGCGTATGGCTACACCTTC	TRBJ1-2	NA	TRBD1	TRBV9
CATSRPGLGGDKAFF	TGTGCCACCAGCAGACCGGGACTGGGGGGGGATAAAGCTTTCTTT	TRBJ1-1	few	NA	TRBV15
CSATGSYGYTF	TGCAGTGCAACAGGGTCCTATGGCTACACCTTC	TRBJ1-2	NA	NA	TRBV20-1
CASSRQGYQETQYF	TGTGCCAGCAGTAGACAGGGGTACCAAGAGACCCAGTACTTC	TRBJ2-5	NA	TRBD1	TRBV6-5
CATSRAGLAGEQYF	TGTGCCACCAGCAGGGCGGGACTAGCGGGGGAGCAGTACTTC	TRBJ2-7	NA	TRBD2	TRBV15
CASSLAIAVPTTNEQFF	TGTGCCAGCAGCTTGGCCATCGCGGTCCCTACCACCAATGAGCAGTTCTTC	TRBJ2-1	NA	NA	TRBV5-6
CASSAGRGPTPNEQFF	TGTGCCAGCAGCGCTGGGCGGGGCCCTACTCCCAATGAGCAGTTCTTC	TRBJ2-1	NA	NA	TRBV6-4
CASNMGQSFNEKLFF	TGTGCCAGCAACATGGGACAGTCTTTTAATGAAAAACTGTTTTTT	TRBJ1-4	NA	TRBD1	TRBV9
CASSQDFLSGRSGVQFF	TGCGCCAGCAGCCAAGATTTTTTAAGCGGGAGGTCCGGTGTGCAGTTCTTC	TRBJ2-1	once	TRBD2	TRBV4-3